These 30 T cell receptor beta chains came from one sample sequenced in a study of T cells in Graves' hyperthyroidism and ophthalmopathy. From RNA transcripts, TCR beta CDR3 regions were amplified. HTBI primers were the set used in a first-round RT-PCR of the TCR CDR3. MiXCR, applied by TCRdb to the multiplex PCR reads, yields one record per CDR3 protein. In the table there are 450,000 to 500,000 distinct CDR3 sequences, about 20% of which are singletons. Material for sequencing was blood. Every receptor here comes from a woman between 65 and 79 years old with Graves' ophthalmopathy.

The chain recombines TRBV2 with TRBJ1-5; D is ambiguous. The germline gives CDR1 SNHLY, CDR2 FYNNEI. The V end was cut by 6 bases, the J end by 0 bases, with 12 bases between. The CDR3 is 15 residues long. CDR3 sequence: CASRLGISSNQPQHF. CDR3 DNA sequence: TGTGCCAGCAGGCTAGGGATATCTAGCAATCAGCCCCAGCATTTT.

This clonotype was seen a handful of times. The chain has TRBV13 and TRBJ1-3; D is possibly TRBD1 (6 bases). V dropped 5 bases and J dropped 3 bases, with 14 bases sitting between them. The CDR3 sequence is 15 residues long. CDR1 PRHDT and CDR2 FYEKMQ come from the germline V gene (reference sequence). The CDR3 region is CASSRRGAFGNTIYF. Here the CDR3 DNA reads TGTGCCAGCAGCCGTCGGGGGGCCTTTGGAAACACCATATATTTT.

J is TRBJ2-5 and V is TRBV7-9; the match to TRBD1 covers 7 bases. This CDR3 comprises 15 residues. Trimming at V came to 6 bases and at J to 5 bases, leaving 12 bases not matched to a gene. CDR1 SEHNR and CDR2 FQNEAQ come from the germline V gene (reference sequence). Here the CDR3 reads CASRQTTGLEETQYF. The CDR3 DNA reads TGTGCCAGCAGACAAACGACAGGGCTGGAGGAGACCCAGTACTTC.

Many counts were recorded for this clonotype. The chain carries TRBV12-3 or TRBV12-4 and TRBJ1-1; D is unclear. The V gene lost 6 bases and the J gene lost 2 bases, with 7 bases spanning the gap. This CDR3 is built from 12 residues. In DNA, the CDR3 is TGTGCCAGCAGCGATCAAAACACTGAAGCTTTCTTT. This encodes CASSDQNTEAFF.

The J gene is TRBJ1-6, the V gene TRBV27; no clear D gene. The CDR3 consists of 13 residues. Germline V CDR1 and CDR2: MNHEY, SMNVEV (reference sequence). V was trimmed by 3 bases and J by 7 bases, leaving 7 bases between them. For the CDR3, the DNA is TGTGCCAGCAGTTTCCGGCGAAATTCACCCCTCCACTTT. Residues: CASSFRRNSPLHF.

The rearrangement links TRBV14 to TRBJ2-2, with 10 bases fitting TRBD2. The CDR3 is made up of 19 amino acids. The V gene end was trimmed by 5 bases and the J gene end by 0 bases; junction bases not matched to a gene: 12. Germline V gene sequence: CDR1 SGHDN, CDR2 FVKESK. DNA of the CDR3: TGTGCCAGCAGCTACCTACTAGCGGGACAGCCGACGAACACCGGGGAGCTGTTTTTT. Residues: CASSYLLAGQPTNTGELFF. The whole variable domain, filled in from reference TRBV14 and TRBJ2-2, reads EAGVTQFPSHSVIEKGQTVTLRCDPISGHDNLYWYRRVMGKEIKFLLHFVKESKQDESGMPNNRFLAERTGGTYSTLKVQPAELEDSGVYFCASSYLLAGQPTNTGELFFGEGSRLTVL.

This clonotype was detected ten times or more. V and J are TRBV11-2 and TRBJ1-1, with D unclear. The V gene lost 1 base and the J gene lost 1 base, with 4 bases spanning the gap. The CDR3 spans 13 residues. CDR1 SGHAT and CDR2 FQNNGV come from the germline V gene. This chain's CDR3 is CASSLGSNTEAFF. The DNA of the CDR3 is TGTGCCAGCAGCTTAGGGTCGAACACTGAAGCTTTCTTT.

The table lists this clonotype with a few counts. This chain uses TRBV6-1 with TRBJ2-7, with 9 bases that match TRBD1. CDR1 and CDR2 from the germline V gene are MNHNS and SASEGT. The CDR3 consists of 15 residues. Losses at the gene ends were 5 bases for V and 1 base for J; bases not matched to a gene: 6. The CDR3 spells CASSRDRDISYEQYF. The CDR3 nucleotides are TGTGCCAGCAGTAGGGACAGGGACATATCCTACGAGCAGTACTTC.

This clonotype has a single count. CDR3 sequence (DNA): TGTGCCAGCAGATTTACAGGGCGCCGCACAGATACGCAGTATTTT. This sequence encodes CASRFTGRRTDTQYF. V is TRBV6-2 or TRBV6-3 and J is TRBJ2-3; D possibly corresponds to TRBD1 (6 bases). CDR3 length equals 15 residues. V was shortened by 6 bases and J by 1 base, with 14 bases between the two germline ends. CDR1 MNHEY and CDR2 SVGEGT come from the germline V gene.

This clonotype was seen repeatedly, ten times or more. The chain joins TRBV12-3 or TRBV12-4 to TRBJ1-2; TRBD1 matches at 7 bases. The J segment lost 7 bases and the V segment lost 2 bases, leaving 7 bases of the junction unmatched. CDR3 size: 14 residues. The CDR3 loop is CASSLRRGISGYTF. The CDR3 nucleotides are TGTGCCAGCAGTTTACGCAGGGGGATATCTGGCTACACCTTC.

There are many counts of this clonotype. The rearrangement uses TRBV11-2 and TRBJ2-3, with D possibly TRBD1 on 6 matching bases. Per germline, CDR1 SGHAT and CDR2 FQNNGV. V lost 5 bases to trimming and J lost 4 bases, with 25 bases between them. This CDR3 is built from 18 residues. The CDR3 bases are TGTGCCAGCAGCCCGGGGCCTTTTAGGGGGAGAGGGGCAGATACGCAGTATTTT. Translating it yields CASSPGPFRGRGADTQYF.

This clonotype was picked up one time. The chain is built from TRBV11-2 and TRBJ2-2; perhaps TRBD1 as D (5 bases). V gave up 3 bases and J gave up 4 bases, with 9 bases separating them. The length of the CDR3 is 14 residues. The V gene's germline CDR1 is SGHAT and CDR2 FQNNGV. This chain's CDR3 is CASSLRQSTGELFF. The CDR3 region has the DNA TGTGCCAGCAGCTTGAGACAGAGCACCGGGGAGCTGTTTTTT.

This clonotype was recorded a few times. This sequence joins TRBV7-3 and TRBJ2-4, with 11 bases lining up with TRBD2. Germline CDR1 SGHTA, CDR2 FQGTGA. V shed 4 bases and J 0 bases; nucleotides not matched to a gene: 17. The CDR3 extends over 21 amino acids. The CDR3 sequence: CASSSPTIAGGPRGAKNIQYF. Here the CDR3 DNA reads TGTGCCAGCAGCTCCCCGACCATAGCGGGAGGGCCGAGGGGAGCCAAAAACATTCAGTACTTC.

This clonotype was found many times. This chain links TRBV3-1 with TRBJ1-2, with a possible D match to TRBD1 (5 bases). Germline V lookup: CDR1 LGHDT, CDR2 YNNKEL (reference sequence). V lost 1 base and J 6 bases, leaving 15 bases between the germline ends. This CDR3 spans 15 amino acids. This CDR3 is CASSQGGMVADGYTF. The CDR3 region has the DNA TGTGCCAGCAGCCAAGGGGGCATGGTGGCGGATGGCTACACCTTC.

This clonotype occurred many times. The CDR3 protein is CASSLSLAEYTDTQYF. The CDR3 bases are TGTGCCAGCAGTTTATCGCTAGCGGAATACACAGATACGCAGTATTTT. V and J are TRBV28 and TRBJ2-3; 7 nucleotides match TRBD2. Per germline, CDR1 MDHEN and CDR2 SYDVKM. This CDR3 is 16 amino acids long. Trimming cost V 1 base and J 2 bases; bases outside gene matches: 6.

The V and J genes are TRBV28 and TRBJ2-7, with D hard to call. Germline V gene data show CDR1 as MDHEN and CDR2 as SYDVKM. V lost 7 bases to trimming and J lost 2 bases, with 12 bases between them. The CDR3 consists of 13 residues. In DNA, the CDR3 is TGTGCCAGCACCTCCGGTGGAGCCTACGAGCAGTACTTC. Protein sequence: CASTSGGAYEQYF.

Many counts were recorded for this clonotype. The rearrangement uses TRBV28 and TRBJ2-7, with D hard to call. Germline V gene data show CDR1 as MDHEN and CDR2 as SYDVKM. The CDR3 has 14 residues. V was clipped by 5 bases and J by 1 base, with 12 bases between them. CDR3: CASSMGSLSYEQYF. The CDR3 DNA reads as TGTGCCAGCAGTATGGGGTCTTTATCCTACGAGCAGTACTTC.

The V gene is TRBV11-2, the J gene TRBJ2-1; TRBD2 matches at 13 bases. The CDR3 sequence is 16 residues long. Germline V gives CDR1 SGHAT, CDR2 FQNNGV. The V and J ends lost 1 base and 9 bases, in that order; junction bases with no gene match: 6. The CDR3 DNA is TGTGCCAGCAGCTTAGCCCTCCGACTAGCGGGAGGTGAGCAGTTCTTC. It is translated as CASSLALRLAGGEQFF.

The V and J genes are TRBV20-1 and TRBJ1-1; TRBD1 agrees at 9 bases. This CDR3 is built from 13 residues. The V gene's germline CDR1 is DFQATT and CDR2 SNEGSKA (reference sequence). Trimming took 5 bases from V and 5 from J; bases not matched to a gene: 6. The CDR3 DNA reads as TGCAGTGCTCCAAGGACAGGGGAAACTGAAGCTTTCTTT. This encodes CSAPRTGETEAFF.

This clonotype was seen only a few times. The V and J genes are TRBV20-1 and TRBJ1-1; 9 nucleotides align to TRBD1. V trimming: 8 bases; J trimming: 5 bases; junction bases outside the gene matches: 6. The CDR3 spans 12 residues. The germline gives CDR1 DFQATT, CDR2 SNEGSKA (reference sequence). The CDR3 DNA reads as TGCAGTCCACAGGGGGCAGGGACTGAAGCTTTCTTT. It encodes CSPQGAGTEAFF.

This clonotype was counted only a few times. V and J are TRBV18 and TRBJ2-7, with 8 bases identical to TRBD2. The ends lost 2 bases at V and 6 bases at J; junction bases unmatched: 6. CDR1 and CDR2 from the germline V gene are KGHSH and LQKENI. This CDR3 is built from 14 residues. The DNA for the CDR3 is TGTGCCAGCTCACCAGTAGGGACTAGGGTCGAGCAGTACTTC. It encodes CASSPVGTRVEQYF.

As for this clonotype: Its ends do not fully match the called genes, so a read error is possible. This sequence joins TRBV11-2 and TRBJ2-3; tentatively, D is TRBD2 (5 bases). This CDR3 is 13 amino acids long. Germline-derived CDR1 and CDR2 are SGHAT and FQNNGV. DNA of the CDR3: TGTGCCAACAGCTTAGATTGGGCGGGTACGCAGTATTTT. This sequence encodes CANSLDWAGTQYF.

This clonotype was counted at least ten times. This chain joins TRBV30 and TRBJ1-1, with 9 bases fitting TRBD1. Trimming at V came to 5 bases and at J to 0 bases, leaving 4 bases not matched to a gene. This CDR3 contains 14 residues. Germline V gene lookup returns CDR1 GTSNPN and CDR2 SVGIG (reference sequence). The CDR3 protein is CAWGQGLMNTEAFF. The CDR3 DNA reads TGTGCCTGGGGACAGGGGTTGATGAACACTGAAGCTTTCTTT.

The CDR3 spells CASSTGGNNSPLHF. CDR3 DNA: TGTGCCAGTAGTACAGGGGGTAATAATTCACCCCTCCACTTT. The genes are TRBV19 and TRBJ1-6; 7 bases match TRBD1. The junction had 2 bases not matched to a gene; V was cut back by 4 bases and J by 5 bases. This CDR3 is built from 14 residues. Germline V gene lookup returns CDR1 LNHDA and CDR2 SQIVND (reference sequence).

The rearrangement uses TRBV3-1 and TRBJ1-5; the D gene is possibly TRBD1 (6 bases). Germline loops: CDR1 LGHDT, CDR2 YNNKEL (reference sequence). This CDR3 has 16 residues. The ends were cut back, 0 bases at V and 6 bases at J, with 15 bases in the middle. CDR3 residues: CASSQDRQGGGQPQHF. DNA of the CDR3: TGTGCCAGCAGCCAAGATCGGCAGGGAGGGGGTCAGCCCCAGCATTTT.

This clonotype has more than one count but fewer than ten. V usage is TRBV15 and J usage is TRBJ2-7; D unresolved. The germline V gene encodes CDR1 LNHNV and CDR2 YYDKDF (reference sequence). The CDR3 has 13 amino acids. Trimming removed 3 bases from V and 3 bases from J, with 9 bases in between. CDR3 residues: CATSRATGYEQYF. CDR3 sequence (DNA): TGTGCCACCAGCAGGGCGACTGGCTACGAGCAGTACTTC.

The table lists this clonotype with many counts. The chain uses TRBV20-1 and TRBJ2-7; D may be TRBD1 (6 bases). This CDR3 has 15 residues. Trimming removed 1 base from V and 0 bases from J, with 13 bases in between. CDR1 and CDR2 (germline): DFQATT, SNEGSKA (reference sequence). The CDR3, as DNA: TGCAGTGCTAGAGTGGGGGTAGGGGGCTCCTACGAGCAGTACTTC. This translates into CSARVGVGGSYEQYF.

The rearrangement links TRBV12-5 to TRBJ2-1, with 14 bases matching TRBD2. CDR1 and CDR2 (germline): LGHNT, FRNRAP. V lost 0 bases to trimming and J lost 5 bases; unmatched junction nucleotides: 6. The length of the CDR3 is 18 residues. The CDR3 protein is CASGLVRGLAGANNEQFF. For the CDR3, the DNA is TGTGCTAGTGGTTTGGTACGGGGACTAGCGGGGGCCAACAATGAGCAGTTCTTC. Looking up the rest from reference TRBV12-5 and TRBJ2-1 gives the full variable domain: DARVTQTPRHKVTEMGQEVTMRCQPILGHNTVFWYRQTMMQGLELLAYFRNRAPLDDSGMPKDRFSAEMPDATLATLKIQPSEPRDSAVYFCASGLVRGLAGANNEQFFGPGTRLTVL.

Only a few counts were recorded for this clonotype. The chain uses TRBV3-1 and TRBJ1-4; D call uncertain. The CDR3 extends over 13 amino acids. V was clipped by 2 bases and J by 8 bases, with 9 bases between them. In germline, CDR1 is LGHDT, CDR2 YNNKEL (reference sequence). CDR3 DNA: TGTGCCAGCAGCCAATTAGAGGGCGAAAAACTGTTTTTT. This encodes CASSQLEGEKLFF.

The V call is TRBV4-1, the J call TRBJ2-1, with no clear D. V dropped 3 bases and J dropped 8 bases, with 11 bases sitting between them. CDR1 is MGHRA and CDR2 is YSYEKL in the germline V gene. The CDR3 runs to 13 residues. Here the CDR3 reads CASSQARGYEQFF. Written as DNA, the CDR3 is TGCGCCAGCAGCCAGGCGCGTGGTTATGAGCAGTTCTTC.